This entry is about one TCR beta chain. Its antigen is not identified. This CDR3 has 14 amino acids. The germline V gene encodes CDR1 MNHEY and CDR2 SVGEGT. Trimming took off 5 bases at V and 0 bases at J, with 8 bases between the two ends. This sample is part of a study of T cell responses to AZD1222 COVID-19 vaccine. Study-level points and caveats: Clonal diversity may have been underestimated, and the donors were mostly white British, with more females than males.

The data were produced by immunoSEQ multiplex PCR, yet TCRdb's version contains in-frame clones alone and is incomplete. The sample records around 110,000 clones, about 90% being singletons. Sample: peripheral blood, taken on day 0 of AZD1222 vaccination. The receptor was isolated from an adult in good health. The chain combines TRBV6-2 or TRBV6-3 with TRBJ1-5, with no clear D. The CDR3 nucleotides read TGTGCCAGCAGTCGTGCGAATAGCAATCAGCCCCAGCATTTT. Its protein product is CASSRANSNQPQHF.